The sequence of this TCR beta chain was determined in a study of molecular identifiers for immune sequencing clone quantification. Overall study results and limits: Clonotypes topping 20 RNA copies carried over 97% of effector molecules but under 1% of naive ones.

Previously described methods and listed TCR primers were employed for the bulk TCR libraries. TCRdb re-called the PCR reads through MiXCR, storing one row per CDR3 protein. There are approximately 60,000 distinct CDR3 sequences in the sample; 19% occur only once, and 1.1% to 1.5% lies in the top ten. This clonotype has a count of ten or more. Its target is not known. CDR1 is MNHEY, CDR2 SMNVEV, per germline (reference sequence). Trimming stripped 2 bases from V and 1 base from J, with 6 bases between. The CDR3 runs 14 residues. This TCR came from a human donor in good health. Some libraries in this study had Jurkat cell RNA spiked in. Sequencing input: naive CD8+ T cells from blood, with Jurkat cell RNA spiked in. Subset given: FACS-sorted CD8+CD4-CCR7+CD45RA+ naive T cells. The chain uses TRBV27 and TRBJ1-5; D is uncertain. CDR3 DNA sequence: TGTGCCAGCAGTTTAGTCTTGAGCAATCAGCCCCAGCATTTT. As protein: CASSLVLSNQPQHF.